This TCR beta chain was captured in a study of blood T cell repertoires in COVID-19. Across the study: Samples taken during acute and convalescent COVID-19 were collected in the United States, Italy and Spain. T cells, B-cell-depleted T cells, or PBMCs supplied cDNA or gDNA.

In the study's own analysis: By means of reference gene primer amplification, nucleated cell counts were estimated. The table came from immunoSEQ multiplex PCR; TCRdb's copy has only in-frame clones and leaves some out. V and J calls and clone size come straight from that table; D and trimming were deduced from the DNA. The repertoire includes nearly 350,000 clones, around 83% of them detected once, and about 2.7% sits in the top ten. Germline V gives CDR1 GTSNPN, CDR2 SVGIG (reference sequence). Trimming shortened V by 0 bases and J by 0 bases, and 9 bases separated the two germline ends. CDR3 size: 16 residues.

Sequenced sample: peripheral blood. This receptor was taken from a man aged 30 to 39 with active or convalescent COVID-19. The V call is TRBV30, the J call TRBJ1-6; D is unresolved. CDR3 in DNA: TGTGCCTGGAGTGTAGTCCCGAGCTCCTATAATTCACCCCTCCACTTT. Its protein is CAWSVVPSSYNSPLHF.